These 9 T cell receptor beta chains were sequenced from one sample in a study of cytomegalovirus exposure and HLA in healthy donors. PCR employed 60 Vbeta and 13 Jbeta primers. Clones were read by immunoSEQ multiplex PCR, and TCRdb kept only the in-frame ones, dropping some. The sample has approximately 130,000 clones; around 80% are singletons. The specimen was PBMCs. Source of these receptors: a middle-aged woman in good health and CMV-seronegative.

The chain uses TRBV27 and TRBJ1-1; D might be TRBD1 (5 bases). This CDR3 region has 15 residues. Germline-derived CDR1 and CDR2 are MNHEY and SMNVEV (reference sequence). Trimming removed 5 bases at V and 4 bases at J, with 17 bases between. The CDR3: CASSRGLSSATEAFF. The CDR3 coding sequence is TGTGCCAGCAGTAGGGGACTCTCCTCAGCCACTGAAGCTTTCTTT.

CDR3: CASSQDFQREFYEQYF. The CDR3 DNA reads as TGCGCCAGCAGCCAAGATTTCCAGCGGGAGTTCTACGAGCAGTACTTC. J is TRBJ2-7 and V is TRBV4-3; 8 bases match TRBD2. This CDR3 spans 16 amino acids. V lost 0 bases to trimming and J lost 3 bases; unmatched junction nucleotides: 7. Per germline, CDR1 LGHNA and CDR2 YSLEER.

The gene calls are TRBV9 and TRBJ2-5, with a tentative D call TRBD2 (5 bases). Germline V gives CDR1 SGDLS, CDR2 YYNGEE. The CDR3 spans 15 residues. The ends were cut back, 1 base at V and 2 bases at J, with 12 bases in the middle. Here the CDR3 reads CASSVSGSPQETQYF. CDR3 coding DNA: TGTGCCAGCAGCGTAAGTGGGAGCCCACAAGAGACCCAGTACTTC.

This clone was seen only a few times. This chain uses TRBV19 with TRBJ1-6; tentatively, D is TRBD1 (6 bases). V lost 6 bases, J lost 10 bases, and 19 bases lay in between. Germline V lookup: CDR1 LNHDA, CDR2 SQIVND (reference sequence). The CDR3 loop spans 15 amino acids. CDR3: CASSQQGHGSSPLHF. The DNA for the CDR3 is TGTGCCAGTAGCCAACAGGGACACGGGTCCTCACCCCTCCACTTT.

This clone was detected only a few times. The CDR3 here is CASSLYGQGTNEKLFF. The CDR3, as DNA: TGTGCCAGCAGCTTGTACGGACAGGGCACAAATGAAAAACTGTTTTTT. The rearrangement links TRBV7-2 to TRBJ1-4; the match to TRBD1 covers 8 bases. CDR1 and CDR2 (germline): SGHTA, FQGNSA. V lost 3 bases, J lost 5 bases, and 8 bases stayed unmatched. The CDR3 loop spans 16 amino acids.

The gene calls are TRBV28 and TRBJ2-7, with D possibly being TRBD2 (6 bases). The CDR3 covers 17 residues. The germline V and J ends were trimmed by 6 bases and 5 bases, with 26 bases remaining between them. Germline-derived CDR1 and CDR2 are MDHEN and SYDVKM. CDR3 nucleotides: TGTGCCAGCAGAAGCCGGGACTTCTCCTCTGGGCCCCACGAGCAGTACTTC. As protein: CASRSRDFSSGPHEQYF.

The genes are TRBV6-4 and TRBJ2-3; a weak D match, TRBD2 (6 bases). Germline V gives CDR1 MRHNA, CDR2 SNTAGT. V was cut by 4 bases and J by 3 bases, with 11 bases left in between. The length of the CDR3 is 14 residues. CDR3 residues: CASSVSLATDTQYF. The CDR3 nucleotides are TGTGCCAGCAGTGTGTCACTAGCAACAGATACGCAGTATTTT.

The gene calls are TRBV19 and TRBJ1-1; the D is unclear. V was pared by 8 bases and J by 1 base, with 14 bases between. The germline V gene encodes CDR1 LNHDA and CDR2 SQIVND (reference sequence). The CDR3 has 14 residues. DNA of the CDR3: TGTGCCAGTGCGGGTGGGTCAGGGAACACTGAAGCTTTCTTT. Amino acids: CASAGGSGNTEAFF. Supplemented by reference TRBV19 and TRBJ1-1, the full variable domain reads DGGITQSPKYLFRKEGQNVTLSCEQNLNHDAMYWYRQDPGQGLRLIYYSQIVNDFQKGDIAEGYSVSREKKESFPLTVTSAQKNPTAFYLCASAGGSGNTEAFFGQGTRLTVV.

The chain joins TRBV2 to TRBJ2-5; a possible D gene is TRBD2 (5 bases). The CDR3 is 12 residues long. Looked up from germline, CDR1 is SNHLY and CDR2 is FYNNEI. Trimming removed 6 bases at V and 5 bases at J, with 10 bases between. The CDR3 DNA reads TGTGCCAGCAGGGACTCCTGGGAGACCCAGTACTTC. This codes for CASRDSWETQYF.